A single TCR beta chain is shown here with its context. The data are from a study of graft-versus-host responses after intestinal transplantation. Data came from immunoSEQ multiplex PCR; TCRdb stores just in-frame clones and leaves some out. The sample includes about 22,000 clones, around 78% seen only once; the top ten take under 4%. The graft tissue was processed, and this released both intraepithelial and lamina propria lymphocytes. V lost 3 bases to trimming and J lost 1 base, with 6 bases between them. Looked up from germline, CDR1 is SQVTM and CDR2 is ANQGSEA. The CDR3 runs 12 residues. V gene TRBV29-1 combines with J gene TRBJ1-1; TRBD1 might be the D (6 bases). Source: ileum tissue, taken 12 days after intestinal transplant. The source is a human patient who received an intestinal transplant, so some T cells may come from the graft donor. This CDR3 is CSVDRGNTEAFF. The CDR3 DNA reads TGCAGCGTTGACAGGGGGAACACTGAAGCTTTCTTT.